These 9 T cell receptor beta chains were all obtained from the same sample, sequenced in a study of T cell repertoires in cytomegalovirus infection. MiXCR, run by TCRdb on the reads, gives a single entry per CDR3 protein. The sample records 290,000 or so distinct CDR3 sequences, about 23% being singletons. Material for sequencing was PBMCs. The receptors originated from a human donor in good health (CMV status not recorded). Some clones in this sample may be carry-over from other donors' samples.

Only one count was recorded for this clonotype. The chain links TRBV29-1 to TRBJ1-1, with a possible D match to TRBD1 (5 bases). V was pared by 7 bases and J by 0 bases, with 9 bases between. CDR3 size: 12 residues. Germline-derived CDR1 and CDR2 are SQVTM and ANQGSEA. CDR3 nucleotide sequence: TGCAGCGCCCGACAGTTGAACACTGAAGCTTTCTTT. This gives the protein CSARQLNTEAFF.

This clonotype turned up a few times. This chain connects TRBV3-1 to TRBJ1-1, with D perhaps TRBD1 (5 bases). CDR1 LGHDT and CDR2 YNNKEL come from the germline V gene (reference sequence). Trimming stripped 1 base from V and 5 bases from J, with 11 bases between. This CDR3 has 14 amino acids. CDR3 amino acids: CASSQGWGRTEAFF. The DNA of the CDR3 is TGTGCCAGCAGCCAAGGATGGGGGAGGACTGAAGCTTTCTTT.

Many counts were recorded for this clonotype. This rearrangement joins TRBV7-6 to TRBJ2-2; no firm D call. Germline values: CDR1 SGHVS, CDR2 FNYEAQ. V dropped 4 bases and J dropped 3 bases, with 6 bases sitting between them. This CDR3 spans 13 amino acids. CDR3 amino acids: CASSYKHTGELFF. CDR3 nucleotides: TGTGCCAGCAGCTATAAACACACCGGGGAGCTGTTTTTT. Supplemented by reference TRBV7-6 and TRBJ2-2, the full variable domain reads GAGVSQSPRYKVTKRGQDVALRCDPISGHVSLYWYRQALGQGPEFLTYFNYEAQQDKSGLPNDRFSAERPEGSISTLTIQRTEQRDSAMYRCASSYKHTGELFFGEGSRLTVL.

This clonotype was seen only a few times. The chain has TRBV25-1 and TRBJ2-6, with 9 nucleotides matching TRBD2. CDR3 length equals 16 residues. Germline V gene data show CDR1 as MGHDK and CDR2 as SYGVNS. V trimming: 3 bases; J trimming: 0 bases; junction bases outside the gene matches: 0. In DNA form, the CDR3 reads TGTGCCAGCAGTGAGACTAGCGGCTCTGGGGCCAACGTCCTGACTTTC. It specifies CASSETSGSGANVLTF.

This clonotype was seen more than once but under ten times. V gene TRBV7-2 combines with J gene TRBJ2-1; D perhaps matches TRBD2 (5 bases). V was trimmed by 4 bases and J by 2 bases, leaving 12 bases between them. The length of the CDR3 is 15 residues. CDR1 SGHTA and CDR2 FQGNSA come from the germline V gene. Written as DNA, the CDR3 is TGTGCCAGCAGCTCGAGGGCCCTCACCTACAATGAGCAGTTCTTC. Amino acid sequence: CASSSRALTYNEQFF.

The chain combines TRBV20-1 with TRBJ2-5; D not certain. The CDR3 length is 12 residues. The V and J ends lost 3 bases and 1 base respectively, with 6 bases between them. Germline V gene lookup returns CDR1 DFQATT and CDR2 SNEGSKA (reference sequence). Here the CDR3 reads CSASGGQETQYF. The CDR3 DNA is TGCAGTGCTAGCGGCGGCCAAGAGACCCAGTACTTC.

Ten or more counts support this clonotype. The chain has TRBV20-1 and TRBJ1-4, with 8 bases matching TRBD1. The CDR3 runs to 15 residues. CDR1 and CDR2 from the germline V gene are DFQATT and SNEGSKA (reference sequence). V gave up 6 bases and J gave up 3 bases; unmatched junction bases: 9. DNA for the CDR3: TGCAGTGCCAGACAGGGGTTGGAACCTAATGAAAAACTGTTTTTT. It codes for CSARQGLEPNEKLFF.

The rearrangement uses TRBV20-1 and TRBJ2-7; 9 bases agree with TRBD2. J gave up 6 bases and V 5 bases, and 11 bases lay outside the gene matches. The CDR3 runs 14 residues. Germline-derived CDR1 and CDR2 are DFQATT and SNEGSKA (reference sequence). The CDR3: CSAVSGTSKAEQYF. The CDR3 DNA reads as TGCAGTGCTGTATCCGGGACTAGCAAAGCCGAGCAGTACTTC.

The chain couples TRBV27 to TRBJ2-5, with TRBD2 matching 12 bases. CDR3 length: 16 residues. The V gene's germline CDR1 is MNHEY and CDR2 SMNVEV (reference sequence). The ends lost 5 bases at V and 3 bases at J; junction bases unmatched: 7. CDR3 bases: TGTGCCAGCAGTCTCCGACTAGCGGGGGCCAAAGAGACCCAGTACTTC. Its protein is CASSLRLAGAKETQYF.